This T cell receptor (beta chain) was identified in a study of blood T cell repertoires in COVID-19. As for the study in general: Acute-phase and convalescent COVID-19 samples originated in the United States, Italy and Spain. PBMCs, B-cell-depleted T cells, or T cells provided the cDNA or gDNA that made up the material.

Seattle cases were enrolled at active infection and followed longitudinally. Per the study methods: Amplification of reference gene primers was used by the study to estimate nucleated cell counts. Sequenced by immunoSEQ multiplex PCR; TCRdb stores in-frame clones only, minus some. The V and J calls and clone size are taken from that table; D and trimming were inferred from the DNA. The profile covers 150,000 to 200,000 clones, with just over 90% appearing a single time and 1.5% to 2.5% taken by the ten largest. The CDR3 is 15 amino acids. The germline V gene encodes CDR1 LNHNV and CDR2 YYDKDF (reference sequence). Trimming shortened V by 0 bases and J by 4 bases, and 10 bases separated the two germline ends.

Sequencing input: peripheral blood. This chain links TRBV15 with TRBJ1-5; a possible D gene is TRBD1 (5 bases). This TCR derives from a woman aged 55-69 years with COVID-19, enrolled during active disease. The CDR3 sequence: CATSRDPGRNQPQHF. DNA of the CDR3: TGTGCCACCAGCAGAGATCCAGGGAGGAATCAGCCCCAGCATTTT. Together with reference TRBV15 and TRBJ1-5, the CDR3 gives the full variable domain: DAMVIQNPRYQVTQFGKPVTLSCSQTLNHNVMYWYQQKSSQAPKLLFHYYDKDFNNEADTPDNFQSRRPNTSFCFLDIRSPGLGDTAMYLCATSRDPGRNQPQHFGDGTRLSIL.